This T cell receptor (beta chain) comes out of a study of PD-1 blockade in classical Hodgkin lymphoma. Brentuximab vedotin exposure varied among the patients, all of whom had relapsed after autologous stem cell transplantation. Patients showed best responses of complete response, partial response or progressive disease. About this clone itself: Its target is unknown.

Measured with immunoSEQ multiplex PCR; TCRdb has only the in-frame clones, and not every one. Of tens of thousands of clones in the sample, roughly nine tenths were seen once. Findings of the study overall: Patients who initiated nivolumab within 1 year of ASCT were excluded. By C4D1, CD4+ diversity increased significantly, especially in complete responders.

The material sequenced was peripheral blood mononuclear cells (PBMCs), taken at baseline. This TCR was recovered from a human donor with classical Hodgkin lymphoma.

CDR3 loop: CASSGHRSNTEAFF. CDR3 nucleotide sequence: TGCGCCAGCAGTGGGCACAGATCGAACACTGAAGCTTTCTTT. The J gene is TRBJ1-1, the V gene TRBV10-2; D remains unclear. Germline CDR1 WSHSY, CDR2 SAAADI. Trimming removed 4 bases at V and 1 base at J, with 10 bases between. There are 14 residues in the CDR3.